This T cell receptor (beta chain) was sequenced during a study of blood T cell repertoires in COVID-19. Generated by immunoSEQ multiplex PCR, the TCRdb table keeps only in-frame clones and is missing some. The table shows over 100,000 clones, with over 60% occurring only once. V dropped 4 bases and J dropped 0 bases, with 10 bases sitting between them. The CDR3 sequence is 15 residues long. In germline, CDR1 is SNHLY, CDR2 FYNNEI. The sample was peripheral blood. This TCR was sampled from a woman aged 65 to 85 with acute or convalescent COVID-19. The chain is built from TRBV2 and TRBJ1-5; D remains ambiguous. CDR3 bases: TGTGCCAGCAGTGGATGGGAGGGTAGCAATCAGCCCCAGCATTTT. Translating it yields CASSGWEGSNQPQHF.